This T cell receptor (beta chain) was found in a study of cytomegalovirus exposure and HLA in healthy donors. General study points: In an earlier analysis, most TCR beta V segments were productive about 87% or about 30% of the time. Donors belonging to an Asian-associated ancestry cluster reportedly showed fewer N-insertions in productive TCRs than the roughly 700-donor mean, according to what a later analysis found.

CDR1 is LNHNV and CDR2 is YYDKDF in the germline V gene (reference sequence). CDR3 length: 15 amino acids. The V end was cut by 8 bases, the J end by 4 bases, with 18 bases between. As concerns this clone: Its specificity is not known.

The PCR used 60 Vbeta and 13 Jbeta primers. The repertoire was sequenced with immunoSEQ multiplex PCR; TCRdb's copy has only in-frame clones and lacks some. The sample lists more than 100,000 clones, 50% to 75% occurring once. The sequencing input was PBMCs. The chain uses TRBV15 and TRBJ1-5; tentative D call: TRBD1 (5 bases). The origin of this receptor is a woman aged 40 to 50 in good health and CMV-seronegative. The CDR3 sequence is CATGAGRVVNQPQHF. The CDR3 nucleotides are TGTGCCACCGGGGCAGGTCGAGTCGTAAATCAGCCCCAGCATTTT.